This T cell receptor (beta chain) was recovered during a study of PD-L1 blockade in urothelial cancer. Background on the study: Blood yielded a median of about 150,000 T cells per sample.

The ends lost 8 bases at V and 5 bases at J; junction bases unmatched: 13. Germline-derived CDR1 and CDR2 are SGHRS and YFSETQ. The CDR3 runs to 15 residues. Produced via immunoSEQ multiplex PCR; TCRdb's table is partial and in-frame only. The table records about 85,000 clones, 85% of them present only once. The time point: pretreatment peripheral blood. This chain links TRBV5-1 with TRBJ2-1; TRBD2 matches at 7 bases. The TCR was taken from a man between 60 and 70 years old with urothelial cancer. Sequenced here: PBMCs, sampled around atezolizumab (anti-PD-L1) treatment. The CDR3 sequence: CASGYGGGENNEQFF. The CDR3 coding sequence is TGCGCCAGTGGATATGGGGGGGGTGAAAACAATGAGCAGTTCTTC.